This T cell receptor (beta chain) was identified in a study of technical replicates of blood from four donors. Libraries were prepared by immunoSEQ multiplex PCR; TCRdb keeps only in-frame clonotypes and omits some of them. The sample lists 100,000 or so clones; 96% were seen once. Per germline, CDR1 LNHDA and CDR2 SQIVND (reference sequence). Trimming pared 4 bases from V and 6 bases from J, leaving 16 bases between. This CDR3 region has 14 residues. The chain couples TRBV19 to TRBJ2-7; D might be TRBD1 (5 bases). This TCR derives from a human donor in good health. Material for sequencing was T cells isolated from PBMCs. This CDR3 is CASSNGQGIREQYF. The DNA of the CDR3 is TGTGCCAGTAGTAACGGGCAGGGAATACGCGAGCAGTACTTC.